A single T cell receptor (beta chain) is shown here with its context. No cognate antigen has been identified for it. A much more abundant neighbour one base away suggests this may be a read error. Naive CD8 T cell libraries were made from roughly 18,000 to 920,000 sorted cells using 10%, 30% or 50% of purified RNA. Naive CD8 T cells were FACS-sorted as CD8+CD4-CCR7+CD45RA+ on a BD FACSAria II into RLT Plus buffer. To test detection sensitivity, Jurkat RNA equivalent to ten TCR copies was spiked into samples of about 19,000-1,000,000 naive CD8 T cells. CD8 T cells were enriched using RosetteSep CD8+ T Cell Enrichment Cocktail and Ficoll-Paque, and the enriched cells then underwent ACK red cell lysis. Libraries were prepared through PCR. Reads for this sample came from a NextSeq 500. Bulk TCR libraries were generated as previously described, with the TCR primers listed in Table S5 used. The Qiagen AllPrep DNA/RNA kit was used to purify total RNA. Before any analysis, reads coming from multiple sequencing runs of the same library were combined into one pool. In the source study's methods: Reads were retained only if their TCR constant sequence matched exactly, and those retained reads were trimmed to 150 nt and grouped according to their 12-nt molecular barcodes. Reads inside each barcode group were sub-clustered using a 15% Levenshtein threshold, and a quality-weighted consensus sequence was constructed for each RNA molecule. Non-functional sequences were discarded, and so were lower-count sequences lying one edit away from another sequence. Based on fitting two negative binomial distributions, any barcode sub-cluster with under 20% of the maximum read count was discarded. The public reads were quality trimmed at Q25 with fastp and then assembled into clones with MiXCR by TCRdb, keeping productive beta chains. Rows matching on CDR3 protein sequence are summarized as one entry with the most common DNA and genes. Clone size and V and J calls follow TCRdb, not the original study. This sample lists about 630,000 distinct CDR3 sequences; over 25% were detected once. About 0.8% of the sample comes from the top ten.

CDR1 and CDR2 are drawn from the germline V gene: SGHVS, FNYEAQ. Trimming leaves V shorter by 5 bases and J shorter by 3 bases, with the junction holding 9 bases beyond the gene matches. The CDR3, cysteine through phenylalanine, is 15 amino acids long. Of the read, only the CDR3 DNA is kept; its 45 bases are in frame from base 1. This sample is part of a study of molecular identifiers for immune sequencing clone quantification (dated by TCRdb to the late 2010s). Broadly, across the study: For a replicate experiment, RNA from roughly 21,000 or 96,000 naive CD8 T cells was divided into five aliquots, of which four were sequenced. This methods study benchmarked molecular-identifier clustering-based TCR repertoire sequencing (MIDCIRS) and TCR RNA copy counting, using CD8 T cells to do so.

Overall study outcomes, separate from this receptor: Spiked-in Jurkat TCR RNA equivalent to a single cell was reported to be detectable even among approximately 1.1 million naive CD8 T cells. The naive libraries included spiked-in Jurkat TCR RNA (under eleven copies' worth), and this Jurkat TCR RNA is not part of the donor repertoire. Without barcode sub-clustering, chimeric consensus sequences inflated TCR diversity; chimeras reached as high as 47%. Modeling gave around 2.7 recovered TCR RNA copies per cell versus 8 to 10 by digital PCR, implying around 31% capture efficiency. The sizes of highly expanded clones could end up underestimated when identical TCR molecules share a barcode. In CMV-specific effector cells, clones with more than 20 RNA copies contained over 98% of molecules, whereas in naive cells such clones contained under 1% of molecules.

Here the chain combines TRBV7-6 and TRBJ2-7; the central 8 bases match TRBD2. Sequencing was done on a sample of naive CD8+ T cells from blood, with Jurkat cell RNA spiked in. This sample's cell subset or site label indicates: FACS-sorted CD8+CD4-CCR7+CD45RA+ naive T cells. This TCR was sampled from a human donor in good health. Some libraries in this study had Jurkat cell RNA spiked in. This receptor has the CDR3 CASSVLAVGNYEQYF. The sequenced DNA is TGTGCCAGCAGCGTACTAGCGGTGGGTAACTACGAGCAGTACTTC.